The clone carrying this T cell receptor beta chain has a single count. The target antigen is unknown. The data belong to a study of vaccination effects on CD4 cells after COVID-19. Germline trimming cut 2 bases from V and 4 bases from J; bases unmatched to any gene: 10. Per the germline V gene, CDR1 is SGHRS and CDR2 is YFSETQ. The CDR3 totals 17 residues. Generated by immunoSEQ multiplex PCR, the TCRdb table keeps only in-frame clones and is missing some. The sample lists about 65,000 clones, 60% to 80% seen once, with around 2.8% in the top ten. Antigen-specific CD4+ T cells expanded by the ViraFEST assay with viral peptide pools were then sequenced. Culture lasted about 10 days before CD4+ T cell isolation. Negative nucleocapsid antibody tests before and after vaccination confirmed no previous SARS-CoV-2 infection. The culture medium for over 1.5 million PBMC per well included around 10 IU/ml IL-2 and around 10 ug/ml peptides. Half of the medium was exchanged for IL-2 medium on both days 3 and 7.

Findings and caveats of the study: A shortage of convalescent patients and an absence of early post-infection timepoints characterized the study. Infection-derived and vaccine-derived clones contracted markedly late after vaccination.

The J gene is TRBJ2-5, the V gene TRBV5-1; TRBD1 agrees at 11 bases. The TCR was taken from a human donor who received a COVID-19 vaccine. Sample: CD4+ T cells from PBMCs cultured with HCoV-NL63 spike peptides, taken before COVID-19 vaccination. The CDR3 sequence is CASSFLAGTGGAETQYF. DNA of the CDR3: TGCGCCAGCAGCTTTCTCGCCGGGACAGGGGGAGCAGAGACCCAGTACTTC. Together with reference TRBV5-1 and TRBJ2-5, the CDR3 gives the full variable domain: KAGVTQTPRYLIKTRGQQVTLSCSPISGHRSVSWYQQTPGQGLQFLFEYFSETQRNKGNFPGRFSGRQFSNSRSEMNVSTLELGDSALYLCASSFLAGTGGAETQYFGPGTRLLVL.